These T cell receptor beta chains were read from a single sample in a study of T cell responses to AZD1222 COVID-19 vaccine. Produced via immunoSEQ multiplex PCR; TCRdb's table is partial and in-frame only. Of about 140,000 clones listed, 90% are singletons. Specimen: peripheral blood, collected 28 days after the second AZD1222 dose. The receptors were gathered from an adult who received the AZD1222 COVID-19 vaccine. CDR3s include the opening cysteine and the closing phenylalanine or tryptophan. A D gene is named only where the DNA matches it firmly. Clone sizes are given selectively: once, few, many, or a class where the clone is expanded.

TRBJ2-3 TRBD2 - TRBV4-1 CASSQDRGAGGPATDTQYF TGCGCCAGCAGCCAAGATCGGGGAGCGGGGGGGCCCGCCACAGATACGCAGTATTTT
TRBJ2-5 TRBD2 - TRBV3-1/TRBV3-2 CASSQRLAGGTQETQYF TGTGCCAGCAGCCAGCGACTAGCGGGGGGAACCCAAGAGACCCAGTACTTC
TRBJ1-5 TRBD1 - TRBV30 CAWSAGTGGNQPQHF TGTGCCTGGAGTGCCGGGACAGGGGGTAATCAGCCCCAGCATTTT
TRBJ2-5 TRBD2 few TRBV19 CASTPVAGGKQETQYF TGTGCCAGTACCCCCGTAGCGGGGGGCAAACAAGAGACCCAGTACTTC
TRBJ1-2 - - TRBV30 CAGGLGHGDYGYTF TGTGCCGGGGGTTTGGGGCACGGGGACTATGGCTACACCTTC
TRBJ1-2 - - TRBV2 CASSHRARGEEGYTF TGTGCCAGCAGTCACCGGGCCAGGGGAGAAGAAGGCTACACCTTC
TRBJ1-3 - - TRBV30 CAWSSGYSGNTIYF TGTGCCTGGAGTTCGGGGTATTCTGGAAACACCATATATTTT
TRBJ2-1 TRBD2 - TRBV2 CASKAVAGGRDEQFF TGTGCCAGCAAGGCTGTAGCGGGAGGGCGCGATGAGCAGTTCTTC
TRBJ1-4 - - TRBV27 CASSQRIPDSNEKLFF TGTGCCAGCAGTCAACGCATCCCGGACTCTAATGAAAAACTGTTTTTT
TRBJ1-6 - - TRBV11-2 CASSLDLFTRGLDSPLHF TGTGCCAGCAGCTTAGACCTTTTTACGCGGGGACTGGATTCACCCCTCCACTTT
TRBJ1-1 - - TRBV7-3 CASSLMDNTEAFF TGTGCCAGCAGCTTAATGGATAACACTGAAGCTTTCTTT
TRBJ2-3 TRBD2 - TRBV10-3 CAIREAGRTGVTSGRLDTQYF TGTGCCATCAGAGAGGCGGGACGGACAGGGGTGACTAGCGGGAGGTTAGATACGCAGTATTTT
TRBJ1-5 - - TRBV5-5 CASSFFREGNQPQHF TGTGCCAGCAGCTTCTTTCGGGAAGGCAATCAGCCCCAGCATTTT
TRBJ2-7 - - TRBV7-9 CASSLGVGVSLDEQYF TGTGCCAGCAGCTTAGGGGTGGGAGTTAGTTTGGACGAGCAGTACTTC
TRBJ2-7 - - TRBV15 CATSRRTGPSSYEQYF TGTGCCACCAGCAGACGAACGGGGCCTAGCTCCTACGAGCAGTACTTC
TRBJ1-2 - once TRBV5-3 CARSLYVGSTNYGYTF TGTGCCAGAAGCTTGTATGTTGGCAGCACTAACTATGGCTACACCTTC
TRBJ1-5 - once TRBV19 CASSKPPQGSGNQPQHF TGTGCCAGTAGTAAACCACCCCAGGGGTCCGGCAATCAGCCCCAGCATTTT
TRBJ2-3 TRBD1 once TRBV24-1 CATSEAGTGRTDTQYF TGTGCCACCAGTGAAGCCGGGACAGGGAGAACAGATACGCAGTATTTT
TRBJ2-2 TRBD1 - TRBV19 CASSTGTANTGELFF TGTGCCAGTAGTACCGGGACAGCGAACACCGGGGAGCTGTTTTTT
TRBJ1-4 - - TRBV28 CASSLRGEKLFF TGTGCCAGCAGTTTGCGGGGAGAAAAACTGTTTTTT
TRBJ2-7 TRBD2 - TRBV28 CASSLTSGPSYEQYF TGTGCCAGCAGTCTTACTAGCGGACCCTCCTACGAGCAGTACTTC
TRBJ1-2 - - TRBV7-2 CASSPRVTDNYGYTF TGTGCCAGCAGCCCCCGCGTGACGGATAATTATGGCTACACCTTC
TRBJ1-2 - - TRBV19 CASSLMADPYGYTF TGTGCCAGTAGCCTAATGGCAGATCCCTATGGCTACACCTTC
TRBJ1-2 TRBD1 - TRBV29-1 CSVGQGLYGYTF TGCAGCGTTGGACAGGGCCTTTATGGCTACACCTTC
TRBJ1-2 TRBD1 - TRBV19 CASSAGTAYGYTF TGTGCCAGTAGCGCCGGGACAGCCTATGGCTACACCTTC
TRBJ1-4 - - TRBV5-6 CASSATDRRGDEKLFF TGTGCCAGCAGCGCGACCGACAGGAGAGGTGATGAAAAACTGTTTTTT
TRBJ1-5 - - TRBV6-5 CASGESLDQPQHF TGTGCCAGCGGGGAGAGTTTGGATCAGCCCCAGCATTTT
TRBJ2-5 - - TRBV19 CASSIGSGVIQETQYF TGTGCCAGTAGTATTGGATCAGGGGTGATCCAAGAGACCCAGTACTTC
TRBJ1-5 - - TRBV10-3 CAISFQGNQPQHF TGTGCCATCAGTTTCCAGGGAAATCAGCCCCAGCATTTT
TRBJ1-2 - - TRBV6-5 CASRNSNYGYTF TGTGCCAGCAGGAACTCTAACTATGGCTACACCTTC
TRBJ2-1 TRBD1 - TRBV19 CASRPYRGNNEQFF TGTGCCAGTAGGCCCTACAGGGGAAACAATGAGCAGTTCTTC
TRBJ2-2 - - TRBV4-1 CASSRSSGQNTGELFF TGCGCCAGCAGCCGATCGTCGGGACAGAACACCGGGGAGCTGTTTTTT
TRBJ1-6 - - TRBV30 CAQGLDQHSPLHF TGTGCCCAAGGGCTAGACCAACATTCACCCCTCCACTTT
TRBJ1-2 - - TRBV4-2 CASSQVQPTNYGYTF TGTGCCAGCAGCCAAGTCCAGCCAACTAACTATGGCTACACCTTC
TRBJ1-5 TRBD1 - TRBV27 CASRFGQGLGNQPQHF TGTGCCAGCAGATTTGGACAGGGATTGGGGAATCAGCCCCAGCATTTT
TRBJ1-2 TRBD1 - TRBV13 CASSLGQGAYGYTF TGTGCCAGCAGCTTAGGACAGGGGGCCTATGGCTACACCTTC
TRBJ1-2 TRBD1 - TRBV6-5 CASSYSRPGGGYTF TGTGCCAGCAGTTACTCGAGACCAGGGGGAGGCTACACCTTC
TRBJ2-2 - - TRBV6-5 CASSYSRGTYTGELFF TGTGCCAGCAGTTACTCAAGGGGTACATACACCGGGGAGCTGTTTTTT
TRBJ2-3 TRBD1 - TRBV11-2 CASTVDRGLSTDTQYF TGTGCCAGCACCGTGGACAGGGGGCTTAGCACAGATACGCAGTATTTT
TRBJ1-2 - - TRBV5-1 CASSRDTNYGYTF TGCGCCAGCAGCAGGGACACGAACTATGGCTACACCTTC
TRBJ2-7 - - TRBV27 CASRSSSYEQYF TGTGCCAGCCGGAGTAGCTCCTACGAGCAGTACTTC
TRBJ1-4 - - TRBV19 CASSTVATNEKLFF TGTGCCAGTAGTACGGTTGCAACTAATGAAAAACTGTTTTTT